This TCR beta chain was recovered during a study of beta chain features in type 1 diabetes. Every bit of the isolated RNA underwent reverse transcription, so sequencing read expressed TCRB transcripts. About 3.57 million reads were obtained on average from naive, central memory and regulatory T cell samples. Here immunoSEQ multiplex PCR was the method, and the copy in TCRdb shows in-frame clones only, minus some. The sample holds under 350,000 clones; approximately 25% are singletons and the top ten take about 0.011%. With 4 bases clipped from V and 8 bases from J, the junction kept 7 bases outside the gene matches. The V gene's germline CDR1 is SGHRS and CDR2 YFSETQ. CDR3 length: 14 amino acids. This clone was seen a few times. Its antigen is unknown. Every sorted population was more than 98% pure. General study findings and limits: A moderate, significant TCRB CDR3 shortening appeared in type 1 diabetes across four CD4+ subsets. The VDJ junctions of type 1 diabetes patients carried fewer insertions and more deletions. A cDNA-based sequencing approach could over-represent cells with high TCR expression.

This chain joins TRBV5-1 and TRBJ2-1; the match to TRBD2 covers 9 bases. Sequences were obtained from naive CD4+ T cells from blood. The receptor was derived from a woman in her twenties or thirties with type 1 diabetes. The CDR3 protein is CASSLSSGTHEQFF. CDR3 bases: TGCGCCAGCAGCCTATCTAGCGGGACCCATGAGCAGTTCTTC.